The T cell receptor beta chain described here comes from a study of T cell responses to AZD1222 COVID-19 vaccine (dated by TCRdb to the early 2020s). Regarding the complete study: TCR sequencing covered 230 to 250 trial participants: 200 to 220 given two doses of AZD1222 and approximately 26 given two doses of MenACWY control vaccine. Trial participants were enrolled into age subgroups of 18-55, 56-69 and 70-plus years, which contained around 150, 28 and 57 TCR-sequenced participants, respectively. On the study overall, not on this receptor specifically: Reportedly, almost half of the unique spike-specific TCRs recognized epitopes lying outside the regions that are mutated in the B.1.351 and B.1.1.7 variants. Vaccine-associated CD4 TCRs spanned the whole spike protein, with dominant responses in regions 160-218 and 743-854. Because no day 14 peak-response samples were available, repertoires were characterized only after the peak T cell response. Spike-specific TCR breadth and depth rose significantly after two AZD1222 doses compared with day 0 and with MenACWY recipients. In the small 56-69-year group, the increase in depth fell short of significance, most likely because of low power. Participants were mostly white British and included more females than males, and it was suggested by the authors that clonal diversity may have been underestimated. Conclusions about previously exposed vaccinees are limited because only six or seven AZD1222 recipients were SARS-CoV-2 seropositive at baseline.

The CDR3 regions of human TCRbeta chains were analyzed by immunosequencing. Processing in the source paper ran as follows. TCRs in the repertoires were matched against a reference library of SARS-CoV-2-specific TCRs that had been generated with the MIRA antigen-specificity platform. Breadth was defined as the fraction of unique TCRs that were SARS-CoV-2-associated, and depth was defined as the fraction of total T cells that were SARS-CoV-2-associated. Using the MIRA data, every spike-specific TCR was mapped to the spike region that the TCR reacted to and assigned to either a CD4 or a CD8 class. Log10-transformed breadth and depth values were compared by one-way ANOVA with Sidak's multiple comparisons tests. TCRdb mirrors the immuneACCESS table, restricted to in-frame sequences. Some clones are absent from its copies; in checked studies, under half trace to an unresolved V gene, and the reason for the others is unknown. That table furnishes V, J and clone size, whereas the DNA furnished D and trimming. The sample table lists about 140,000 clones, just under 95% of them with a count of one. Jointly, the top ten make up around 10% of the sample.

The sample's time point label, decoded: sample from adult after SARS-CoV-2 infection, after symptom onset. Two convalescent COVID-19 patients, sampled after symptom onset from adults with prior SARS-CoV-2 infection, were also TCR-sequenced for comparison. CDR1 and CDR2 were assigned from the germline V gene as MNHNS and SASEGT. V loses 1 base at its end and J loses 2 bases; junction bases beyond the gene matches: 9. CDR3 length: 18 amino acids, cysteine to phenylalanine. The kept DNA is CDR3 alone, 54 bases in frame from the first base. This clone was detected only once. No cognate antigen has been identified for it. No much larger clone is present one base from it, and per-base qualities are unavailable.

This receptor was obtained from an adult who had recovered from COVID-19. The starting material was peripheral blood, obtained after recovery from COVID-19. The chain links TRBV6-1 with TRBJ2-5, and TRBD2 aligns with 11 junction nucleotides. For the CDR3, the sequence is CASSEGALAGVYQETQYF. The nucleotides are TGTGCCAGCAGTGAAGGTGCACTAGCGGGAGTTTATCAAGAGACCCAGTACTTC.